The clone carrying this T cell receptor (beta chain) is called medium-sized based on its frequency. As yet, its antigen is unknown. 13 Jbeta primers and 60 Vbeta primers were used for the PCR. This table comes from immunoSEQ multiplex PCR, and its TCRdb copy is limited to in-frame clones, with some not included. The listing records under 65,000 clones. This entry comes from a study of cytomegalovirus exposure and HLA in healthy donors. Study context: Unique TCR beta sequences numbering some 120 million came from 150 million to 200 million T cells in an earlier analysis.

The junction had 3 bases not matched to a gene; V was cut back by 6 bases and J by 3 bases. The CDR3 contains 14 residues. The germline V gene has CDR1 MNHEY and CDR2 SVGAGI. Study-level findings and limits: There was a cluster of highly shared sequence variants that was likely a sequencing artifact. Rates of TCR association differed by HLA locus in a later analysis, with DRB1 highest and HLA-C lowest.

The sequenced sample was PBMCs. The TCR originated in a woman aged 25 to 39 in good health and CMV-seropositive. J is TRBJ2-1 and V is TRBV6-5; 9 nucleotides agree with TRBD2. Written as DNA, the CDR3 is TGTGCCAGCAGCCTTAGCGGGGGCTACAATGAGCAGTTCTTC. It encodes CASSLSGGYNEQFF.